The clone carrying this T cell receptor beta chain was seen repeatedly, ten times or more. What it recognizes is unknown. The V end lost 6 bases, the J end lost 1 base, and 9 bases lay between the germline ends. The CDR3 contains 13 residues. Time point defined: patch test 3, about 24 weeks after DPC sensitization. Indicated treatment: therapeutic diphenylcyclopropenone sensitization with weekly scalp DPC. Every donor had alopecia and was 18 to 70 years old; all were suitable for DPC. The record originates from a study of human T cells and chemical hapten exposure. Study-wide results and limits: As patch test score rose, PT1 expanded TCR counts tended to rise as well.

In the study's own analysis: Per-sample TCR counts ranged from roughly 20,000 to 750,000, median about 90,000. One entry per CDR3 protein, called by TCRdb with MiXCR from the RACE reads. The V and J calls here are based on TCRdb, not the publication. The sample has under 75,000 distinct CDR3 sequences; approximately 10% are singletons. This sequence originates from a woman aged 45-60 years with alopecia areata. Some clones in this sample may be carry-over from other donors' samples. The chain uses TRBV12-3 or TRBV12-4 and TRBJ2-5; no firm D call. The sample here was whole blood, taken in connection with sensitization to the hapten diphenylcyclopropenone (DPC). The CDR3 loop is CASRKNRQETQYF. The CDR3 DNA follows: TGTGCCAGCAGAAAGAATCGCCAAGAGACCCAGTACTTC.